This TCR beta chain was observed in a study of T-cell reconstitution after alpha-beta-depleted transplantation in children. Germline assignment: CDR1 MGHRA and CDR2 YSYEKL. Trimming shortened V by 1 base and J by 7 bases, and 10 bases separated the two germline ends. This CDR3 region has 14 residues. This clonotype was counted between two and nine times. No antigen is known for it. General study results and limits: Expanded clones from the graft, numbering several hundred, reportedly supplied alpha-beta T cells about two months after transplant.

The TCRbeta library was prepared with unique molecular identifiers. Using its own MiXCR run on the PCR reads, TCRdb lists one record per CDR3 protein. The sample contains 750,000 to 950,000 distinct CDR3 sequences, about 15% of which appear only once. The rearrangement joins TRBV4-1 to TRBJ1-4; D is uncertain. The source of this sequence is a male patient younger than 18 who had a stem cell transplant for acute lymphoblastic leukemia, so the T cells may come from the graft donor. The source was PBMCs, mostly from graft donor cells, collected 360 days after TCRalphabeta/CD19-depleted stem cell transplant. This CDR3 is CASSQVLGVEKLFF. As DNA, the CDR3 is TGCGCCAGCAGCCAAGTTCTCGGGGTTGAAAAACTGTTTTTT.